These 9 T cell receptor beta chains share one sample of origin, sequenced in a study of blood T cell repertoires in COVID-19. This table comes from immunoSEQ multiplex PCR, and its TCRdb copy is limited to in-frame clones, with some not included. Of roughly 230,000 clones listed, about four fifths were seen once; the top ten hold approximately 4.7%. The sample consisted of peripheral blood. All receptors come from a man over 45 with active or convalescent COVID-19.

The chain joins TRBV12-3 or TRBV12-4 to TRBJ2-1; D is ambiguous. V was shortened by 9 bases and J by 6 bases, with 12 bases between the two germline ends. The CDR3 spans 12 residues. CDR3 sequence (DNA): TGTGCCAGTTCTTTACCCAGCAATGAGCAGTTCTTC. Its translation: CASSLPSNEQFF.

The chain couples TRBV5-1 to TRBJ2-1, with 14 bases identical to TRBD2. V was pared by 4 bases and J by 5 bases, with 5 bases of the junction left unmatched. The CDR3 has 16 residues. Germline V gives CDR1 SGHRS, CDR2 YFSETQ. CDR3: CASSPEGLAGDNEQFF. In DNA form, the CDR3 reads TGCGCCAGCAGCCCTGAGGGACTAGCGGGGGACAATGAGCAGTTCTTC.

This clone was seen a single time. In DNA form, the CDR3 reads TGTGCCTGGAAGGCGGGACAGGGCCCCTACGAGCAGTACTTC. This translates into CAWKAGQGPYEQYF. The chain has TRBV30 and TRBJ2-7; TRBD1 matches 9 bases. The ends lost 4 bases at V and 2 bases at J; junction bases unmatched: 6. There are 14 residues in the CDR3. Germline V gives CDR1 GTSNPN, CDR2 SVGIG (reference sequence). Variable domain in full (rest from reference TRBV30 and TRBJ2-7): SQTIHQWPATLVQPVGSPLSLECTVEGTSNPNLYWYRQAAGRGLQLLFYSVGIGQISSEVPQNLSASRPQDRQFILSSKKLLLSDSGFYLCAWKAGQGPYEQYFGPGTRLTVT.

This chain joins TRBV19 and TRBJ2-3, with 9 bases identical to TRBD1. Trimming took 5 bases from V and 4 from J; bases not matched to a gene: 7. The CDR3 loop spans 15 amino acids. Per the germline V gene, CDR1 is LNHDA and CDR2 is SQIVND (reference sequence). CDR3 sequence reads: CASSLGTGNSDTQYF. The CDR3, as DNA: TGTGCCAGTAGTCTCGGGACAGGGAACTCAGATACGCAGTATTTT. Drawing the rest from reference TRBV19 and TRBJ2-3, the complete variable domain is DGGITQSPKYLFRKEGQNVTLSCEQNLNHDAMYWYRQDPGQGLRLIYYSQIVNDFQKGDIAEGYSVSREKKESFPLTVTSAQKNPTAFYLCASSLGTGNSDTQYFGPGTRLTVL.

About this clone: This specimen includes other DNA sequences encoding the same CDR3. The genes are TRBV9 and TRBJ2-7; D might be TRBD1 (6 bases). CDR3 size: 15 residues. Germline V gene sequence: CDR1 SGDLS, CDR2 YYNGEE. The germline V and J ends were trimmed by 0 bases and 3 bases, with 13 bases remaining between them. CDR3 sequence (DNA): TGTGCCAGCAGCGTAGCGGCAGGGGACCTCTACGAGCAGTACTTC. Its translation: CASSVAAGDLYEQYF.

The chain uses TRBV7-2 and TRBJ2-7; a weak D match, TRBD1 (6 bases). Trimming took off 1 base at V and 3 bases at J, with 7 bases between the two ends. The CDR3 is 13 amino acids. CDR1 is SGHTA, CDR2 FQGNSA, per germline. In DNA, the CDR3 is TGTGCCAGCAGCTTAGGCAGGGGCTACGAGCAGTACTTC. Amino acid sequence: CASSLGRGYEQYF.

CDR3 region: CASSLGQGETQYF. The CDR3 DNA reads as TGCGCCAGCAGCTTGGGACAGGGAGAGACCCAGTACTTC. The chain couples TRBV5-1 to TRBJ2-5; 7 bases map to TRBD1. This CDR3 region has 13 residues. Unmatched junction bases numbered 0, after V lost 0 bases and J lost 4 bases. Germline loops: CDR1 SGHRS, CDR2 YFSETQ.

The chain combines TRBV9 with TRBJ1-3, with D maybe TRBD1 (5 bases). CDR1 and CDR2 (germline): SGDLS, YYNGEE. V gave up 6 bases and J gave up 0 bases, with 13 bases separating them. CDR3 length: 15 amino acids. Here the CDR3 DNA reads TGTGCCAGCACTCGCGGGGGGAGCTCTGGAAACACCATATATTTT. It specifies CASTRGGSSGNTIYF.

The V gene is TRBV5-1, the J gene TRBJ1-1; D possibly corresponds to TRBD1 (6 bases). Trimming pared 4 bases from V and 4 bases from J, leaving 23 bases between. The CDR3 has 17 amino acids. The germline V gene has CDR1 SGHRS and CDR2 YFSETQ. Here the CDR3 DNA reads TGCGCCAGCAGCGCGATAGCTGGGGGCAGAGTCGGCACTGAAGCTTTCTTT. Translation gives CASSAIAGGRVGTEAFF.